The rows below give T cell receptor beta chains drawn from one sample of a study of T cells in Graves' hyperthyroidism and ophthalmopathy. TCRdb reprocessed the multiplex PCR reads with MiXCR, giving one entry per CDR3 protein. The sample includes 650,000 to 800,000 distinct CDR3 sequences, about 45% of them seen just once. Sequencing input: peripheral blood or thyroid tissue (not recorded which). These TCRs come from an adult man with Graves' disease, either hyperthyroidism or ophthalmopathy (not recorded which). The CDR3 runs from the conserved cysteine through the conserved F or W.

J: TRBJ2-2
length: 16
V: TRBV24-1
CDR3: CASSYRTDPNTGELFF

J: TRBJ1-4
length: 15
V: TRBV4-1
CDR3: CASSQEPGFGEKLFF

J: TRBJ1-1
length: 16
V: TRBV11-2
CDR3: CASSLQWTGVNTEAFF

J: TRBJ1-2
length: 12
V: TRBV2
CDR3: CASSEQGSGYTF

J: TRBJ1-4
length: 14
V: TRBV7-9
CDR3: CASRPTGGGEKLFF

J: TRBJ2-7
length: 14
V: TRBV6-5
CDR3: CASKSGHSDYEQYF

J: TRBJ2-7
length: 15
V: TRBV25-1
CDR3: CASSVGTGKSYEQYF

J: TRBJ1-4
length: 13
V: TRBV6-5
CDR3: CASSEVGGEKLFF

J: TRBJ1-1
length: 13
V: TRBV7-9
CDR3: CASSLNMAPEAFF

J: TRBJ1-5
length: 14
V: TRBV7-4
CDR3: CASSQDLTNQPQHF

J: TRBJ1-6
length: 16
V: TRBV7-9
CDR3: CASSLGVGKDHSPLHF

J: TRBJ1-6
length: 14
V: TRBV19
CDR3: CASSIHRGESPLHF

J: TRBJ1-3
length: 17
V: TRBV25-1
CDR3: CASSVLPGQESGNTIYF

J: TRBJ1-1
length: 12
V: TRBV20-1
CDR3: CSATTVNTEAFF

J: TRBJ1-1
length: 15
V: TRBV24-1
CDR3: CATSDFKGENTEAFF

J: TRBJ1-2
length: 15
V: TRBV9
CDR3: CASSVGQQGAEGYTF

J: TRBJ1-6
length: 12
V: TRBV2
CDR3: CASSVGNSPLHF

J: TRBJ2-7
length: 18
V: TRBV7-9
CDR3: CASSLTSSHPTSGYEQYF

J: TRBJ2-3
length: 14
V: TRBV5-1
CDR3: CASSTLGTTDTQYF

J: TRBJ1-4
length: 15
V: TRBV29-1
CDR3: CSVVRTGGRYEKLFF

J: TRBJ1-4
length: 17
V: TRBV15
CDR3: CATSRDPEQGVNEKLFF

J: TRBJ2-7
length: 10
V: TRBV29-1
CDR3: CSVAGYEQYF

J: TRBJ1-4
length: 13
V: TRBV28
CDR3: CASSLNGNEKLFF

J: TRBJ2-5
length: 13
V: TRBV7-3
CDR3: CASSLGAGETQYF

J: TRBJ2-2
length: 13
V: TRBV12-3/TRBV12-4
CDR3: CAGGASGTGELFF

J: TRBJ1-1
length: 13
V: TRBV19
CDR3: CASSIASGTEAFF

J: TRBJ1-2
length: 13
V: TRBV5-1
CDR3: CASSFEGDPRYTF

J: TRBJ2-5
length: 16
V: TRBV7-2
CDR3: CASSLASGGALETQYF

J: TRBJ1-5
length: 14
V: TRBV10-3
CDR3: CAISELGGNQPQHF

J: TRBJ2-6
length: 16
V: TRBV10-3
CDR3: CAVNSGKNSGANVLTF

J: TRBJ1-3
length: 12
V: TRBV29-1
CDR3: CSVEEGGNTIYF

J: TRBJ2-7
length: 15
V: TRBV7-8
CDR3: CASSLAGDRAHEQYF

J: TRBJ2-7
length: 14
V: TRBV7-9
CDR3: CASSLIGTDYEQYF

J: TRBJ1-4
length: 15
V: TRBV11-1
CDR3: CASSLPGRMNEKLFF

J: TRBJ2-5
length: 14
V: TRBV7-2
CDR3: CASSARPGGETQYF

J: TRBJ1-4
length: 12
V: TRBV29-1
CDR3: CSVGGGGEKLFF

J: TRBJ2-5
length: 15
V: TRBV25-1
CDR3: CASSDPGSGQETQYF

J: TRBJ1-6
length: 13
V: TRBV15
CDR3: CATSRVGNSPLHF

J: TRBJ2-2
length: 15
V: TRBV25-1
CDR3: CASDGPDANTGELFF

J: TRBJ1-5
length: 12
V: TRBV10-3
CDR3: CAISDGNQPQHF

J: TRBJ1-6
length: 13
V: TRBV7-3
CDR3: CASSLSYNSPLHF

J: TRBJ2-7
length: 15
V: TRBV25-1
CDR3: CASSPSSGRVYEQYF

J: TRBJ1-2
length: 14
V: TRBV9
CDR3: CASSVGQVNYGYTF

J: TRBJ2-5
length: 15
V: TRBV7-8
CDR3: CARDLSGWYQETQYF

J: TRBJ1-3
length: 16
V: TRBV2
CDR3: CASSGTAPQVGYTIYF

J: TRBJ2-5
length: 15
V: TRBV2
CDR3: CASSLWGEGQKTQYF

J: TRBJ1-6
length: 14
V: TRBV9
CDR3: CASRSGTVNSPLHF

J: TRBJ1-3
length: 15
V: TRBV10-3
CDR3: CAISATGGSGNTIYF

J: TRBJ1-2
length: 12
V: TRBV3-1
CDR3: CASSSNGAGYTF

J: TRBJ2-7
length: 15
V: TRBV7-3
CDR3: CASSQSLGSSYEQYF

J: TRBJ1-1
length: 13
V: TRBV7-3
CDR3: CASSQSLGTEAFF

J: TRBJ1-3
length: 13
V: TRBV30
CDR3: CAWSPGGPNTIYF

J: TRBJ1-2
length: 13
V: TRBV10-3
CDR3: CAISEPGTGGYTF

J: TRBJ1-5
length: 14
V: TRBV12-3/TRBV12-4
CDR3: CASSYRGPAQPQHF

J: TRBJ1-5
length: 13
V: TRBV25-1
CDR3: CASSAGTDQPQHF

J: TRBJ2-5
length: 16
V: TRBV7-8
CDR3: CASSSRRTGLSETQYF

J: TRBJ2-6
length: 13
V: TRBV19
CDR3: CASSIFGANVLTF

J: TRBJ1-6
length: 14
V: TRBV6-1
CDR3: CASSARLGNSPLHF